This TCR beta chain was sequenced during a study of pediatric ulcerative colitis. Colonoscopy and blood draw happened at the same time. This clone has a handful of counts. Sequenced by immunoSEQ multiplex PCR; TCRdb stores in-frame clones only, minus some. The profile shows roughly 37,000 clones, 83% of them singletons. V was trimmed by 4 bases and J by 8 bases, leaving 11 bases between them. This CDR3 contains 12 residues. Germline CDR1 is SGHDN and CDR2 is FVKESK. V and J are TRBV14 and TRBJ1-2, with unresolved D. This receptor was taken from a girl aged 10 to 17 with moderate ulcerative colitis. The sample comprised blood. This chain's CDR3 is CASSPNQRGYTF. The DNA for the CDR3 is TGTGCCAGCAGCCCGAATCAGCGGGGCTACACCTTC.